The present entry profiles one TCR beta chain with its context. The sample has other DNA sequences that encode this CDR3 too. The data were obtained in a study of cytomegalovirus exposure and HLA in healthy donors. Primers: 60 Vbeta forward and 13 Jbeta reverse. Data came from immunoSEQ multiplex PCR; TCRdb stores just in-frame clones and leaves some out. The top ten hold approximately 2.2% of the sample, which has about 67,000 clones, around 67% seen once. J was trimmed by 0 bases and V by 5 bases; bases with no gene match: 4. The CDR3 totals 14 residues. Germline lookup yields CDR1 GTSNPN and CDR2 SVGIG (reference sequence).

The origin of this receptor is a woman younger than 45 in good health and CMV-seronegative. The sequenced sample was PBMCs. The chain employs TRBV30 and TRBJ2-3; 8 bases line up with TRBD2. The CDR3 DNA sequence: TGTGCCTGGGTAGCGGGGACGAGCACAGATACGCAGTATTTT. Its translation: CAWVAGTSTDTQYF.